These T cell receptor beta chains were read from a single sample in a study of PD-L1 blockade in urothelial cancer. Produced via immunoSEQ multiplex PCR; TCRdb's table is partial and in-frame only. Of some 120,000 clones listed, about 81% are singletons. The material was PBMCs, obtained around atezolizumab (anti-PD-L1) treatment. These receptors came from a man aged 45 to 65 with urothelial cancer. Both conserved end residues are part of each CDR3. D genes are given only for firm matches. Expanded clones are given a class, and other clones once, few, many or no size at all.

DNA: TGTGCCAGCAGCGTAGCGGCGATCGGGACACCGTGGGACACTGAAGCTTTCTTT
CDR3: CASSVAAIGTPWDTEAFF
J: TRBJ1-1
size: -
D: -
V: TRBV9

DNA: TGTGCCAGCAGCCAAGGGGCAGGAATATCCATATTGACGCCCCAGCATTTT
CDR3: CASSQGAGISILTPQHF
J: TRBJ1-5
size: -
D: -
V: TRBV4-2

DNA: TGTGCCAGCAGTTCAAGTTCCGCGGCTTCTAACTATGGCTACACCTTC
CDR3: CASSSSSAASNYGYTF
J: TRBJ1-2
size: -
D: -
V: TRBV6-6

DNA: TGCGCCAGCAGCTTGGGAGGAAGCAATCAGCCCCAGCATTTT
CDR3: CASSLGGSNQPQHF
J: TRBJ1-5
size: few
D: -
V: TRBV5-1

DNA: TGTGCCAGCAGCTTAGGACAGCAGGGTTCACCCCTCCACTTT
CDR3: CASSLGQQGSPLHF
J: TRBJ1-6
size: few
D: -
V: TRBV7-8

DNA: TGTGCCAGCAGCCGCGTTCAACAGGGCAATGAAGCTTTCTTT
CDR3: CASSRVQQGNEAFF
J: TRBJ1-1
size: few
D: -
V: TRBV6-5

DNA: TGTGCCAGCAGTGATAAACAGGGGGCTAGCACAGATACGCAGTATTTT
CDR3: CASSDKQGASTDTQYF
J: TRBJ2-3
size: -
D: TRBD1
V: TRBV2

DNA: TGTGCCAGCAGCTTAAGCGAGATCTCTTCCGGGGAGCTGTTTTTT
CDR3: CASSLSEISSGELFF
J: TRBJ2-2
size: -
D: -
V: TRBV7-9

DNA: TGCGCCAGCAGCCATTCCGGGACAGAAATCTATGGCTACACCTTC
CDR3: CASSHSGTEIYGYTF
J: TRBJ1-2
size: once
D: TRBD1
V: TRBV5-1

DNA: TGTGCCAGTAGTATCAGGACTAGCGGGAGTAGGGGGTACGAGCAGTACTTC
CDR3: CASSIRTSGSRGYEQYF
J: TRBJ2-7
size: -
D: TRBD2
V: TRBV19

DNA: TGTGCCAGCAGTTTCGGTCGGGGTGGATTCGGGAACACTGAAGCTTTCTTT
CDR3: CASSFGRGGFGNTEAFF
J: TRBJ1-1
size: -
D: -
V: TRBV27

DNA: TGTGCCAGCAGTCCTCGACAGGGCGGTTCAGATACGCAGTATTTT
CDR3: CASSPRQGGSDTQYF
J: TRBJ2-3
size: -
D: TRBD1
V: TRBV27

DNA: TGCGCCAGCAGCTGGACAGGGTCCGAGCAGTACTTC
CDR3: CASSWTGSEQYF
J: TRBJ2-7
size: -
D: TRBD1
V: TRBV5-1

DNA: TGTGCCAGCAGTTACGGGGGCTCTCAGCCCCAGCATTTT
CDR3: CASSYGGSQPQHF
J: TRBJ1-5
size: once
D: -
V: TRBV6-5

DNA: TGTGCCTGGAAGGGCGACAGGGTGAGCGAGCAGTACTTC
CDR3: CAWKGDRVSEQYF
J: TRBJ2-7
size: -
D: TRBD1
V: TRBV30

DNA: TGTGCCAGTAGTATAGACCGGGACAGGGTATCCGAGCAGTACTTC
CDR3: CASSIDRDRVSEQYF
J: TRBJ2-7
size: -
D: TRBD1
V: TRBV19

DNA: TGTGCCAGCAGTTTTGAAGGCGGAGGGGTAAATGAGCAGTTCTTC
CDR3: CASSFEGGGVNEQFF
J: TRBJ2-1
size: -
D: -
V: TRBV27

DNA: TGTGCCAGCAGTGAGAATTGGTGGGGCCACACCTTC
CDR3: CASSENWWGHTF
J: TRBJ1-2
size: -
D: -
V: TRBV2

DNA: TGTGCCAGCTCACCAGTGACGGGCGGGAGGACTGAAGCTTTCTTT
CDR3: CASSPVTGGRTEAFF
J: TRBJ1-1
size: -
D: -
V: TRBV18

DNA: TGTGCCAGCAGCATACAGGGAGGCAATCAGCCCCAGCATTTT
CDR3: CASSIQGGNQPQHF
J: TRBJ1-5
size: -
D: -
V: TRBV27

DNA: TGTGCCAGTAGTGCAAGGAGGACAGTAATCAGAGAGACCCAGTACTTC
CDR3: CASSARRTVIRETQYF
J: TRBJ2-5
size: -
D: -
V: TRBV19

DNA: TGTGCCAGCAGCTCCCTAGCGCTATCCTACAATGAGCAGTTCTTC
CDR3: CASSSLALSYNEQFF
J: TRBJ2-1
size: -
D: -
V: TRBV7-3

DNA: TGTGCCAGCAGTTACGGAGCCTATCAGCCCCAGCATTTT
CDR3: CASSYGAYQPQHF
J: TRBJ1-5
size: -
D: -
V: TRBV6-5

DNA: TGTGCTAGCAGCCGGGGACTAGCGGGAGTCGGGCCCCAGGAGACCCAGTACTTC
CDR3: CASSRGLAGVGPQETQYF
J: TRBJ2-5
size: -
D: TRBD2
V: TRBV7-7

DNA: TGTGCCTGGAGCGGACTAGCGGGAGGATTGTATGAGCAGTTCTTC
CDR3: CAWSGLAGGLYEQFF
J: TRBJ2-1
size: few
D: TRBD2
V: TRBV30

DNA: TGTGCCTCGGGACTAGCGGGAGGGCCGAATGAGCAGTTCTTC
CDR3: CASGLAGGPNEQFF
J: TRBJ2-1
size: -
D: TRBD2
V: TRBV19

DNA: TGTGCCAGCAGTCGGGGGACTAGCGGGAGAAAAGGCTCCTACAATGAGCAGTTCTTC
CDR3: CASSRGTSGRKGSYNEQFF
J: TRBJ2-1
size: -
D: TRBD2
V: TRBV28

DNA: TGTGCCAGCAGTCCCGCCGGGACAGGGTCCTCCTACGAGCAGTACTTC
CDR3: CASSPAGTGSSYEQYF
J: TRBJ2-7
size: -
D: TRBD1
V: TRBV28

DNA: TGTGCCAGCAGTGGTGGGCCAGACAGTATTGCAACTAATGAAAAACTGTTTTTT
CDR3: CASSGGPDSIATNEKLFF
J: TRBJ1-4
size: -
D: -
V: TRBV2

DNA: TGTGCCAGCAGTTACAAGTCCGCGCATCCGCATGGCTACACCTTC
CDR3: CASSYKSAHPHGYTF
J: TRBJ1-2
size: -
D: -
V: TRBV6-5

DNA: TGTGCCAGCGGACTAGCGGCGACCTACGAGCAGTACTTC
CDR3: CASGLAATYEQYF
J: TRBJ2-7
size: -
D: TRBD2
V: TRBV2

DNA: TGTGCCAGCACCCAAAGGGACTACAGCTCCTACGAGCAGTACTTC
CDR3: CASTQRDYSSYEQYF
J: TRBJ2-7
size: once
D: TRBD2
V: TRBV2

DNA: TGCAGCGTTACATACACTGAAGCTTTCTTT
CDR3: CSVTYTEAFF
J: TRBJ1-1
size: few
D: -
V: TRBV29-1

DNA: TGTGCCAGCAGTCCGGACAATGGGCGGCAGTACTTC
CDR3: CASSPDNGRQYF
J: TRBJ2-7
size: -
D: -
V: TRBV7-3

DNA: TGCGCCAGCAGCTTGGGGGGCAAGGTCCGCGGGAGTGGCACCTACGAGCAGTACTTC
CDR3: CASSLGGKVRGSGTYEQYF
J: TRBJ2-7
size: few
D: TRBD2
V: TRBV5-1

DNA: TGTGCCAGCTCGCGGGACAGCATGAACACTGAAGCTTTCTTT
CDR3: CASSRDSMNTEAFF
J: TRBJ1-1
size: -
D: TRBD1
V: TRBV18

DNA: TGTGCCAGCAGCGGCGGATCCCAGGGTGTAGGAAACACCATATATTTT
CDR3: CASSGGSQGVGNTIYF
J: TRBJ1-3
size: -
D: -
V: TRBV5-4

DNA: TGTGCCAGCAGTCCGTCGGGGACTAGCACAGATACGCAGTATTTT
CDR3: CASSPSGTSTDTQYF
J: TRBJ2-3
size: -
D: -
V: TRBV27

DNA: TGCGCCAGCAAACTAGCGGACTCCTACAATGAGCAGTTCTTC
CDR3: CASKLADSYNEQFF
J: TRBJ2-1
size: -
D: TRBD2
V: TRBV10-2

DNA: TGCGCCAGCAGCTTGGCAGGGACAGGGGGGTTCAATGAGCAGTTCTTC
CDR3: CASSLAGTGGFNEQFF
J: TRBJ2-1
size: -
D: TRBD1
V: TRBV5-1